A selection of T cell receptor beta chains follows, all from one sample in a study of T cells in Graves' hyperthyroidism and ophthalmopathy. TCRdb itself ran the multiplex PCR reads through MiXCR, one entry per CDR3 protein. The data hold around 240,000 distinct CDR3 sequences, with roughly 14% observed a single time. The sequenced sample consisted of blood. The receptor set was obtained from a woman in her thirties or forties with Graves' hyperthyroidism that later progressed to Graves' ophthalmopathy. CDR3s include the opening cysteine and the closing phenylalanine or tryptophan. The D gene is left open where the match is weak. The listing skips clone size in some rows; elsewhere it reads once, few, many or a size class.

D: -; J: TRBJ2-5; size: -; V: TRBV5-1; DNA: TGCGCCAGCAGCTTGGGAGTGAACACGAATTACCCACAAGAGACCCAGTACTTC; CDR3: CASSLGVNTNYPQETQYF
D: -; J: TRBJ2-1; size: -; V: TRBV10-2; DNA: TGCGCCAGCAGTCTGTTCCCCTACAATGAGCAGTTCTTC; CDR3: CASSLFPYNEQFF
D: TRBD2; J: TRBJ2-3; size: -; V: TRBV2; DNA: TGTGCCAGCAGGGCTAGCGGGGAGGTACGAAGGCAGTATTTT; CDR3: CASRASGEVRRQYF
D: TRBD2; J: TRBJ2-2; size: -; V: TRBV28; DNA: TGTGCCAGCAGTCAGTGGACTAGCGTAAAGAACACCGGGGAGCTGTTTTTT; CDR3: CASSQWTSVKNTGELFF
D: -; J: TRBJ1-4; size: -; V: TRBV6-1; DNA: TGTGCCAGCAGCCGCCTACCGACGGGACGAACTAATGAAAAACTGTTTTTT; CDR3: CASSRLPTGRTNEKLFF
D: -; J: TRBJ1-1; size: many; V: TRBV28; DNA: TGTGCCAGCAGTTTAACGGCAATGAACACTGAAGCTTTCTTT; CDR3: CASSLTAMNTEAFF
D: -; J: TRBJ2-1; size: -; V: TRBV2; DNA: TGTGCCAGCAGTGAAGCGGCTTCCTACAATGAGCAGTTCTTC; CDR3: CASSEAASYNEQFF
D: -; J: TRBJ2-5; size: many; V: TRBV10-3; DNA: TGTGCCATCAGTGAGTCGGGCAGCGTGGAGACCCAGTACTTC; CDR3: CAISESGSVETQYF
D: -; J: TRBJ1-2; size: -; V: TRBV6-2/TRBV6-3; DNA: TGTGCCAGCAGTCTCCGGGACAACTATGGCTACACCTTC; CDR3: CASSLRDNYGYTF
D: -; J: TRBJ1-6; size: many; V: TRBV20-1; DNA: TGCAGTGCTAGAGATCTAGGGGTTCGGGCCGGGGGTAATTCACCCCTCCACTTT; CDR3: CSARDLGVRAGGNSPLHF
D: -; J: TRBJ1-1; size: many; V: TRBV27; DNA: TGTGCCAGCAGTCTTATCCCGACAGTCGGTAACACTGAAGCTTTCTTT; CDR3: CASSLIPTVGNTEAFF
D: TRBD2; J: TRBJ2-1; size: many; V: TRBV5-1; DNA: TGCGCCAGCAGCTTGGTACTAGCGACATTACACTCCTACAATGAGCAGTTCTTC; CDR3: CASSLVLATLHSYNEQFF
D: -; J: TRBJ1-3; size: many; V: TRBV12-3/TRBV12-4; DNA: TGTGCCAGCCCACCGGGGCGGGGATCTGGAAACACCATATATTTT; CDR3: CASPPGRGSGNTIYF
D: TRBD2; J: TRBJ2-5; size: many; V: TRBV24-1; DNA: TGTGCCACCAGTGAGGTACCAACTAGCGGGAGAGGAGGGACCCAGTACTTC; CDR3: CATSEVPTSGRGGTQYF
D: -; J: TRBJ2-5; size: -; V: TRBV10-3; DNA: TGTGCCATGTCCACGACTATCCAAGAGACCCAGTACTTC; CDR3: CAMSTTIQETQYF
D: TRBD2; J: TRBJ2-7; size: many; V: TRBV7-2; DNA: TGTGCCAGCAGCTTGTCTAGCGGGAGTTACGAGCAGTACTTC; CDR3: CASSLSSGSYEQYF
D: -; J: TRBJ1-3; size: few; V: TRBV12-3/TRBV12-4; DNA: TGTGCCAGCAGTGCCGTGGGGGCTGGAAACACCATATATTTT; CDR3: CASSAVGAGNTIYF
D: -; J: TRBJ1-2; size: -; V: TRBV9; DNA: TGTGCCAGCAGCGTAGCAGAGGGGGGTAACTATGGCTACACCTTC; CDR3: CASSVAEGGNYGYTF
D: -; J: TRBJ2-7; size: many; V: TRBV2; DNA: TGTGCCAGCAGAGACACCTACCTTGGTCACGAGCAGTACTTC; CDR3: CASRDTYLGHEQYF
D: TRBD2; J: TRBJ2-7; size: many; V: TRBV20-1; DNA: TGCAGTGCTAGGGGTCTAGCGGTCCTCTACGAGCAGTACTTC; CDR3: CSARGLAVLYEQYF
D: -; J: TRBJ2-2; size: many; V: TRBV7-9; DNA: TGTGCCAGCAGCTCGGACCCTTATCCCGGGGAGCTGTTTTTT; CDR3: CASSSDPYPGELFF
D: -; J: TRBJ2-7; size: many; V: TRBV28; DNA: TGTGCCTCCGCCTGGGCAAGTGAGCAGTACTTC; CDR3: CASAWASEQYF
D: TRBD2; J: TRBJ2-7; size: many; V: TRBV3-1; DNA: TGTGCCAGCAGCCAAGTAGGCCTAGCGGGGACCTACGAGCAGTACTTC; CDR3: CASSQVGLAGTYEQYF
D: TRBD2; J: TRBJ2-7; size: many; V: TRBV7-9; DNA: TGTGCCAGCAGCTTAGTAGCTAGCGGGAGTCCCGAGCAGTACTTC; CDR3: CASSLVASGSPEQYF
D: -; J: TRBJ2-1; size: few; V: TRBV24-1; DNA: TGTGCCACCAGTGATCGTCAGGGAGCTCTGGATGAGCAGTTCTTC; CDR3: CATSDRQGALDEQFF
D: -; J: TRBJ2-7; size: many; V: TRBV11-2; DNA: TGTGCCAGCAGCCCTGGACAGCCCTTCGGAAGGGCGGGAGTAACTAGGGAGTTCGGGGAGCAGTACTTC; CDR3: CASSPGQPFGRAGVTREFGEQYF
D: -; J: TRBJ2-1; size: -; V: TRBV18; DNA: TGTGCCAGCTCACCCGCGTCCAGCGATGAGCAGTTCTTC; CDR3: CASSPASSDEQFF
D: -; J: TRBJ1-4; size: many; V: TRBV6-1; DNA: TGTGCCACCCAGGGTGCCTTTGATGAAAAACTGTTTTTT; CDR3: CATQGAFDEKLFF
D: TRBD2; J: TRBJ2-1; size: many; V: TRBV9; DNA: TGTGCCAGCAGCGTAGATCTAGCGGGAGGCCTCAATGAGCAGTTCTTC; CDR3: CASSVDLAGGLNEQFF
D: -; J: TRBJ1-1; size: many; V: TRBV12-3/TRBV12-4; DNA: TGTGCCAGCAGTTCCTCCCGGAGCAAGGCTTTCTTT; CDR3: CASSSSRSKAFF
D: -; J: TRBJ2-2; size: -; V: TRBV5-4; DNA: TGTGCCAGCAGCCTTCGGCCCACCGGGGAGCTGTTTTTT; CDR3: CASSLRPTGELFF
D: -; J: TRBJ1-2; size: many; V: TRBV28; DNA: TGTGCCAGCAGGGAGGGTGGCTACACCTTC; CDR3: CASREGGYTF
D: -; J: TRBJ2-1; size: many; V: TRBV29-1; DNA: TGCAGCGTTGGTCAGTTAAATGAGCAGTTCTTC; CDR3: CSVGQLNEQFF
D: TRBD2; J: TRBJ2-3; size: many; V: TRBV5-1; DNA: TGCGCCAGCAGCTTTTGGGGAGTTGGCGGGAGGTCCACAGATACGCAGTATTTT; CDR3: CASSFWGVGGRSTDTQYF
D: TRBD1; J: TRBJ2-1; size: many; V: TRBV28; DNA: TGTGCCAGCAGTTCTGGACAGGCTAACAATGAGCAGTTCTTC; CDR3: CASSSGQANNEQFF
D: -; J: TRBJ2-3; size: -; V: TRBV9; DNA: TGTGCCAGCAGCGTAGGAGGGGCGAGGGCAGATACGCAGTATTTT; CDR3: CASSVGGARADTQYF
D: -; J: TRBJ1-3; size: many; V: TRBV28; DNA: TGTGCCAGCACCCTACACCCGGATTTGACTGGAAACACCATATATTTT; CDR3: CASTLHPDLTGNTIYF
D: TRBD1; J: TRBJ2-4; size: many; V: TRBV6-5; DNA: TGTGCCAGCAGTTACGAAAGGGGGCTAGCCAAAAACATTCAGTACTTC; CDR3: CASSYERGLAKNIQYF
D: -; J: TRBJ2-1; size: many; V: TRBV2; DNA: TGTGCCAGCACTGATCCAGGCGATGAGCAGTTCTTC; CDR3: CASTDPGDEQFF
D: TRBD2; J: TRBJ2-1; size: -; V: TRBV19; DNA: TGTGCCAGTAGTATAGCCTTTAGCGGGAGGGGATCCAGGAGAGAGCAGTTCTTC; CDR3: CASSIAFSGRGSRREQFF
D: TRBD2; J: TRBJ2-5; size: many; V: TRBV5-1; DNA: TGCGCCAGCAGCGCACTAGCGGGAGAAGAGACCCAGTACTTC; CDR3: CASSALAGEETQYF
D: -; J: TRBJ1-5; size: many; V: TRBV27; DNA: TGTGCCAGCAGTTTGAGAGGGGCTAGCAATCAGCCCCAGCATTTT; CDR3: CASSLRGASNQPQHF
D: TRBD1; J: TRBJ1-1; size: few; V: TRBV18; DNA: TGTGCCAGCTCACCGTCCCCGGGACAGGTACTGAACACTGAAGCTTTCTTT; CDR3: CASSPSPGQVLNTEAFF
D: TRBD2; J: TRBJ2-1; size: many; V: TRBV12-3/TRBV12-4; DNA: TGTGCCAGCAGTATAAGCGGGAGCGGGTACAATGAGCAGTTCTTC; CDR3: CASSISGSGYNEQFF
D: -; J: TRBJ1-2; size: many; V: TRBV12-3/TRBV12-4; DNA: TGTGCCAGCAGGGGGGCCTGGGCGAGGGGCTATGGCTACACCTTC; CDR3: CASRGAWARGYGYTF
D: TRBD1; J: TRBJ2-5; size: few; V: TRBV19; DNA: TGTGCCAGTAGTTCTACGACAGGGGTTGAGACCCAGTACTTC; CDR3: CASSSTTGVETQYF
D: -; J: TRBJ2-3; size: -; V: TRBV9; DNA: TGTGCCAGCAGCTTCCAACTACCAGATACGCAGTATTTT; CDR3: CASSFQLPDTQYF
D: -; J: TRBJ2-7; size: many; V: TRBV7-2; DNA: TGTGCCAGCAGCCAAGGTGGTGGGGGAGTAAACGAGCAGTACTTC; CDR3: CASSQGGGGVNEQYF
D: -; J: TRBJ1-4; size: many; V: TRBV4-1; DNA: TGCGCCAGCAGCCAAGTGGGACTTACTAATGAAAAACTGTTTTTT; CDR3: CASSQVGLTNEKLFF
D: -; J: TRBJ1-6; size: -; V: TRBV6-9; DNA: TGTGCCAGCAGTTATTTTGGGCAGGGGAATTCACCCCTCCACTTT; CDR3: CASSYFGQGNSPLHF
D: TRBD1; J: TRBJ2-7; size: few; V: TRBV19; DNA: TGTGCCAGTAGTACGACAGGGTCCACCTACGAGCAGTACTTC; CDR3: CASSTTGSTYEQYF
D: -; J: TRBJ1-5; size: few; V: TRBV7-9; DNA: TGTGCCAGCAGCTTAGCGTCAAGAAGGGCGACAGACCATAGCAATCAGCCCCAGCATTTT; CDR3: CASSLASRRATDHSNQPQHF